The clone carrying this T cell receptor (beta chain) was recorded once. No antigen is known for it. The data belong to a study of cytomegalovirus exposure and HLA in healthy donors. In the PCR, 60 Vbeta and 13 Jbeta primers were used. Using immunoSEQ multiplex PCR, the repertoire was profiled, and TCRdb retains in-frame clones only, with some absent. This sample has about 50,000 clones, with 65% to 85% found just once. Study-level results: An analysis that was carried out later associated approximately 15,000 TCR beta sequences with HLA alleles at 0.05 false discovery rate.

In germline, CDR1 is WSHSY, CDR2 SAAADI. Trimming cost V 7 bases and J 10 bases; bases outside gene matches: 8. CDR3 length: 14 residues. The V gene is TRBV10-2, the J gene TRBJ2-1; TRBD2 aligns across 12 bases. The sample taken for sequencing was PBMCs. The clonotype comes from a boy between 10 and 17 years old in good health and CMV-seropositive. The CDR3, as DNA: TGCGCCAGCAAGGCTAGCGGGGGGGCGCGCGAGCAGTTCTTC. Encoded protein: CASKASGGAREQFF.